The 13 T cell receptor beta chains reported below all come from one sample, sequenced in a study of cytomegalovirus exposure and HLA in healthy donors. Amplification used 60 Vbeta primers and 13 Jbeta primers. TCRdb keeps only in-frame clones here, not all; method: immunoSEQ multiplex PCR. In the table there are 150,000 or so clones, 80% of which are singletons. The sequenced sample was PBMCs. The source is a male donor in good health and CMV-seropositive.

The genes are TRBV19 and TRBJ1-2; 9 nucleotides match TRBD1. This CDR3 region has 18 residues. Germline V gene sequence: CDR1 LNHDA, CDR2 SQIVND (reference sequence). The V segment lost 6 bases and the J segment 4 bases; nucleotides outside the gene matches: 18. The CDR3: CASRTVPNTGTGLYGYTF. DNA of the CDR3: TGTGCCAGTAGAACGGTGCCTAATACCGGGACAGGGCTCTATGGCTACACCTTC.

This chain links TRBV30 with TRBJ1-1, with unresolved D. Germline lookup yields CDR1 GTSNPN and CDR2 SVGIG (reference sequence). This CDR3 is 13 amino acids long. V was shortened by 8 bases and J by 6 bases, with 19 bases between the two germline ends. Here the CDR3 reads CAGTGSDTAEAFF. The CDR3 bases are TGTGCCGGAACGGGATCCGACACTGCTGAAGCTTTCTTT.

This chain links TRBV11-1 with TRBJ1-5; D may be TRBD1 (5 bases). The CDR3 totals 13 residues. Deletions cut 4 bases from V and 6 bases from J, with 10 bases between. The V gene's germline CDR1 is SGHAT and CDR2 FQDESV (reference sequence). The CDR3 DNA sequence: TGTGCCAGCAGCTCAGGGTTTTCTCAGCCCCAGCATTTT. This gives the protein CASSSGFSQPQHF.

The CDR3 here is CATSPRAGELFF. The DNA of the CDR3 is TGTGCCACTTCCCCCCGGGCCGGGGAGCTGTTTTTT. The chain combines TRBV19 with TRBJ2-2; no clear D gene. The CDR3 is 12 residues long. CDR1 and CDR2 (germline): LNHDA, SQIVND (reference sequence). V lost 10 bases, J lost 6 bases, and 12 bases lay in between.

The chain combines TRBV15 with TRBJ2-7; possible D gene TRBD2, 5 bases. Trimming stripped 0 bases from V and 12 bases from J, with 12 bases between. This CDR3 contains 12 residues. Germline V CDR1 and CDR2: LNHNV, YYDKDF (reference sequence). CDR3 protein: CATSRDTGSRYF. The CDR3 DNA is TGTGCCACCAGCAGAGATACGGGGAGTCGGTACTTC.

The CDR3 DNA reads as TGTGCCAGCTCACCTCAGGGGGCAGATACGCAGTATTTT. Translating it yields CASSPQGADTQYF. The chain combines TRBV18 with TRBJ2-3; 7 bases are a match to TRBD1. V trimming: 3 bases; J trimming: 4 bases; junction bases outside the gene matches: 1. The germline CDR1 and CDR2 sequences are KGHSH and LQKENI. The length of the CDR3 is 13 residues.

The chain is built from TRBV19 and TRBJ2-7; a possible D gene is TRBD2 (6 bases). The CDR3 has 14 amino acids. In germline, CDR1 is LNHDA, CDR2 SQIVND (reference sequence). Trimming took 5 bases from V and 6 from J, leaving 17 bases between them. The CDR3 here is CASSSRDSRREQYF. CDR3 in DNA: TGTGCCAGTAGTTCAAGGGACTCCCGCCGCGAGCAGTACTTC. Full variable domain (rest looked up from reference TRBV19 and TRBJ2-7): DGGITQSPKYLFRKEGQNVTLSCEQNLNHDAMYWYRQDPGQGLRLIYYSQIVNDFQKGDIAEGYSVSREKKESFPLTVTSAQKNPTAFYLCASSSRDSRREQYFGPGTRLTVT.

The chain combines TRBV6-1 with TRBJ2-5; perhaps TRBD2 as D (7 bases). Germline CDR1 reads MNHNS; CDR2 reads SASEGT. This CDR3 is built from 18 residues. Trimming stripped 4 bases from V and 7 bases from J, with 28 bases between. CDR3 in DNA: TGTGCCAGCAGTGCTCCGGCTAGCGGAGCCGGGACACATTTGACCCAGTACTTC. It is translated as CASSAPASGAGTHLTQYF.

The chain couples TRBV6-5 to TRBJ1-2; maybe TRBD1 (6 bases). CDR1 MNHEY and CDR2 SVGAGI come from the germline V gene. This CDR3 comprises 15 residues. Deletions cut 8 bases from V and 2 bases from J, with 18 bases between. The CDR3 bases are TGTGCCAGCTGCCACAGAGGGACATGCAACTATGGCTACACCTTC. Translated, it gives CASCHRGTCNYGYTF.

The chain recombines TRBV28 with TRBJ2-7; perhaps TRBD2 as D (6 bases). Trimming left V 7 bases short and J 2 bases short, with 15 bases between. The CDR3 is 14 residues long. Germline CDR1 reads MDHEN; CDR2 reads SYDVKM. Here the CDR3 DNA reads TGTGCCAGCACCGAGGGACTGTGGCCCTACGAGCAGTACTTC. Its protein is CASTEGLWPYEQYF. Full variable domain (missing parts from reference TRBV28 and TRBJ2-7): DVKVTQSSRYLVKRTGEKVFLECVQDMDHENMFWYRQDPGLGLRLIYFSYDVKMKEKGDIPEGYSVSREKKERFSLILESASTNQTSMYLCASTEGLWPYEQYFGPGTRLTVT.

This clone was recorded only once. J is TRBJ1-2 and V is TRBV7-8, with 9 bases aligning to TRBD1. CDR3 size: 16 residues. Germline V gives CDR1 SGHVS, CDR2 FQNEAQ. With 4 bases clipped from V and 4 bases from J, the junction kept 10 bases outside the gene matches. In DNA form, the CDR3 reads TGTGCCAGCAGCTATCAACCGGGACAGGGATCCTATGGCTACACCTTC. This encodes CASSYQPGQGSYGYTF.

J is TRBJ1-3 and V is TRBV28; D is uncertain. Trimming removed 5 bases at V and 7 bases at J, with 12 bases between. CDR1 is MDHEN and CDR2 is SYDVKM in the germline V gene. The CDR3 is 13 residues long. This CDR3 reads CASSPAWANTIYF. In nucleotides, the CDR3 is TGTGCCAGCAGTCCCGCCTGGGCCAACACCATATATTTT.

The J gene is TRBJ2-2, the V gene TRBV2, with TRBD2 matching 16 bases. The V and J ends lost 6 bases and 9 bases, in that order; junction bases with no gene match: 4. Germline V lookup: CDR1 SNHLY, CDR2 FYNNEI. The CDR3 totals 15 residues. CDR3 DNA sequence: TGTGCCAGCAGGGGGACTAGCGGGAGGGGTCGGGAGCTGTTTTTT. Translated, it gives CASRGTSGRGRELFF.